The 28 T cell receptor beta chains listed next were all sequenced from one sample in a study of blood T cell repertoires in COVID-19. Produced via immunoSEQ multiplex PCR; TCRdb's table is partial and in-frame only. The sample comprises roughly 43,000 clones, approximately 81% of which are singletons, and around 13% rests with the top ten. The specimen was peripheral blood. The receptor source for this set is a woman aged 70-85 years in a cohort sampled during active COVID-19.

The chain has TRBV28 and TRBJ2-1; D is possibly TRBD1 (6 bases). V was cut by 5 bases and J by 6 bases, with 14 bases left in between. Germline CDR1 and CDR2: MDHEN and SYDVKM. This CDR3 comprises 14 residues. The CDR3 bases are TGTGCCAGCAGTGGGGGCAGGCGGTCCAATGAGCAGTTCTTC. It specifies CASSGGRRSNEQFF.

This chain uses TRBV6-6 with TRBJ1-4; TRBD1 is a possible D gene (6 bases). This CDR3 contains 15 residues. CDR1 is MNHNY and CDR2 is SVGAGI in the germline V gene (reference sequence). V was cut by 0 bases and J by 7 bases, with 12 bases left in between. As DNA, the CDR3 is TGTGCCAGCAGTTACTCAGGGGGTACCCGTGAAAAACTGTTTTTT. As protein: CASSYSGGTREKLFF.

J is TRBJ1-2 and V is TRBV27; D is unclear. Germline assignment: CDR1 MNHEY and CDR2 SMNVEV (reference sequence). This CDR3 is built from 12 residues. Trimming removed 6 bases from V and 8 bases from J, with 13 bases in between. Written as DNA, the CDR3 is TGTGCCAGCAGGGAGGGCCGCCGGGGCTACACCTTC. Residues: CASREGRRGYTF.

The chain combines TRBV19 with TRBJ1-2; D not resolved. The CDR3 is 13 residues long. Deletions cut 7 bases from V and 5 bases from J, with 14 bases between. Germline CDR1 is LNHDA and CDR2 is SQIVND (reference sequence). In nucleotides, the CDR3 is TGTGCCAGTACGCCCGAGGGTCTTTATGGCTACACCTTC. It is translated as CASTPEGLYGYTF.

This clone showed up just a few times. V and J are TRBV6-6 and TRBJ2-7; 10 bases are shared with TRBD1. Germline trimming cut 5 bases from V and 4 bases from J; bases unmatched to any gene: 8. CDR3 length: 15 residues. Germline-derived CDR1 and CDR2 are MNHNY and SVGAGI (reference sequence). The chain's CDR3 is CASSGTGVSKYEQYF. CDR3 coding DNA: TGTGCCAGCAGTGGGACAGGGGTCTCCAAGTACGAGCAGTACTTC.

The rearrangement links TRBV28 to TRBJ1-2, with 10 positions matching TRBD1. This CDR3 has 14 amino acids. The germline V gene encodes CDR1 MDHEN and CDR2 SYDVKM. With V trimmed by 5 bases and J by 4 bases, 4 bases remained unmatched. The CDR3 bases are TGTGCCAGCAGTGGGACAGGGGTAGGCTATGGCTACACCTTC. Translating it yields CASSGTGVGYGYTF.

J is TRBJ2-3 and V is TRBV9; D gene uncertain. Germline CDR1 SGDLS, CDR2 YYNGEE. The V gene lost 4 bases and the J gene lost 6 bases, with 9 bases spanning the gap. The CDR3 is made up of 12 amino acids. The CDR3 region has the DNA TGTGCCAGCAGCCGAGGTGGGGATACGCAGTATTTT. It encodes CASSRGGDTQYF.

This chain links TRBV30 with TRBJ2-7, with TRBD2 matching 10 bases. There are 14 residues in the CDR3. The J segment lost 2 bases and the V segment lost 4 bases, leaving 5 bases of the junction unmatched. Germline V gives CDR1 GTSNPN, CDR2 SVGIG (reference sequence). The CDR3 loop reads CAWIPTSGTYEQYF. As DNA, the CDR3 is TGTGCCTGGATTCCCACTAGCGGGACCTACGAGCAGTACTTC.

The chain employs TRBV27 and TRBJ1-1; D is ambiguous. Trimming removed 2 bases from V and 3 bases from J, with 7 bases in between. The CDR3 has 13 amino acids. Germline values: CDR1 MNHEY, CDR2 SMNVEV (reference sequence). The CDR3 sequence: CASSLVQDTEAFF. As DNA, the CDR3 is TGTGCCAGCAGTTTAGTACAAGACACTGAAGCTTTCTTT.

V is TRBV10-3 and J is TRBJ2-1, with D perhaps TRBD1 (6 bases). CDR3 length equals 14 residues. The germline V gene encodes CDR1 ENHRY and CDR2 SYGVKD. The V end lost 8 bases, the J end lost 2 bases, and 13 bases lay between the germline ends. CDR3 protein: CAISDRSPYNEQFF. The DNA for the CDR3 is TGTGCCATCTCCGACAGGAGTCCCTACAATGAGCAGTTCTTC.

CDR3 DNA sequence: TGTGCCAGCACCCTTAATTACCTCGGGACCCAGTACTTC. Residues: CASTLNYLGTQYF. J is TRBJ2-5 and V is TRBV6-6; no firm D call. CDR3 size: 13 residues. V gave up 7 bases and J gave up 7 bases, with 16 bases separating them. Germline V gene sequence: CDR1 MNHNY, CDR2 SVGAGI (reference sequence).

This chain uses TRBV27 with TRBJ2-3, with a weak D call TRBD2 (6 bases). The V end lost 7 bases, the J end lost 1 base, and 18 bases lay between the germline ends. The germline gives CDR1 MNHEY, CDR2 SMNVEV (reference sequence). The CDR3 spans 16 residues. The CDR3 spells CASTTKWGEGTDTQYF. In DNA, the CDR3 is TGTGCCAGCACTACCAAGTGGGGGGAGGGCACAGATACGCAGTATTTT.

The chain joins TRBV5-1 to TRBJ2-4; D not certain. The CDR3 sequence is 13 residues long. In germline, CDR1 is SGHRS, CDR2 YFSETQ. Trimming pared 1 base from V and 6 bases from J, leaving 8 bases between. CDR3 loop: CASSLNLGNIQYF. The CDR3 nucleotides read TGCGCCAGCAGCTTGAACCTCGGAAACATTCAGTACTTC. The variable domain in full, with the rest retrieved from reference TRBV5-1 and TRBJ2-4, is KAGVTQTPRYLIKTRGQQVTLSCSPISGHRSVSWYQQTPGQGLQFLFEYFSETQRNKGNFPGRFSGRQFSNSRSEMNVSTLELGDSALYLCASSLNLGNIQYFGAGTRLSVL.

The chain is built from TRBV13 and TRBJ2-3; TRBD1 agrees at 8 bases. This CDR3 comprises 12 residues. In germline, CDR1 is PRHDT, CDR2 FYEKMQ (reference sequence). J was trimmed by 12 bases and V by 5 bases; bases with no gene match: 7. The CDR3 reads CASSPSTGAQYF. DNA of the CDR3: TGTGCCAGCAGCCCCTCGACAGGGGCCCAGTATTTT.

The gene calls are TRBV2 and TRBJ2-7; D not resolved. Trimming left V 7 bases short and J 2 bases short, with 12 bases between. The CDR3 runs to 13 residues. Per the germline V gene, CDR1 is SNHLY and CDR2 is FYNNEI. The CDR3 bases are TGTGCCAGCAAGGAACGGGTCGCCTACGAGCAGTACTTC. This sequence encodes CASKERVAYEQYF. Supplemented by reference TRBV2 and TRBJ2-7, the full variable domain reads EPEVTQTPSHQVTQMGQEVILRCVPISNHLYFYWYRQILGQKVEFLVSFYNNEISEKSEIFDDQFSVERPDGSNFTLKIRSTKLEDSAMYFCASKERVAYEQYFGPGTRLTVT.

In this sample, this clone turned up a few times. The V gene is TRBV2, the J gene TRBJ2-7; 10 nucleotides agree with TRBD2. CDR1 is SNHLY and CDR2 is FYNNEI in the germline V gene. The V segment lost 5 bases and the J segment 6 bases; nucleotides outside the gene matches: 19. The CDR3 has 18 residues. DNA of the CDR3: TGTGCCAGCAGTCCCCGATCCCCCCTGCTAGCGGGAGAAACCGAGCAGTACTTC. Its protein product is CASSPRSPLLAGETEQYF.

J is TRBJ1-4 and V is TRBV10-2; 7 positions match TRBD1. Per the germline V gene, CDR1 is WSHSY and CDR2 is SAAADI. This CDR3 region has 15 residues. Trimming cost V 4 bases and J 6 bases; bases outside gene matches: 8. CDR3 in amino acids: CASSAATGYYEKLFF. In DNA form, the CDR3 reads TGCGCCAGCAGTGCGGCGACAGGGTATTATGAAAAACTGTTTTTT.

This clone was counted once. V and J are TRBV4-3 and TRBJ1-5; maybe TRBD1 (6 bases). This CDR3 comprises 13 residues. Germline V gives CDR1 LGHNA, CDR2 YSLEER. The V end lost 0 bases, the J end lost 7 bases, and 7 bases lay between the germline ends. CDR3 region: CASSQDRGQPQHF. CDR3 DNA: TGCGCCAGCAGCCAAGACAGGGGACAGCCCCAGCATTTT.

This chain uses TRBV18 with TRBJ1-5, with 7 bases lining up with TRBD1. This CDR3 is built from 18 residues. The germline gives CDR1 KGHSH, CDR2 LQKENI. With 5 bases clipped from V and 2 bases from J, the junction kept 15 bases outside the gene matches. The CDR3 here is CASSIRGQRGSGNQPQHF. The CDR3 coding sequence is TGTGCCAGCTCAATCAGGGGACAGCGAGGCTCGGGCAATCAGCCCCAGCATTTT. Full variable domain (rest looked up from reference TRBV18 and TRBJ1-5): NAGVMQNPRHLVRRRGQEARLRCSPMKGHSHVYWYRQLPEEGLKFMVYLQKENIIDESGMPKERFSAEFPKEGPSILRIQQVVRGDSAAYFCASSIRGQRGSGNQPQHFGDGTRLSIL.

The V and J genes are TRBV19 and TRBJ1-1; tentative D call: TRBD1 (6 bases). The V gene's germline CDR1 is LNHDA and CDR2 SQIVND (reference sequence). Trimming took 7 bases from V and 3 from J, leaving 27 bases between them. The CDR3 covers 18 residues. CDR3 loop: CASMGTLGSNPPDTEAFF. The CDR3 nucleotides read TGTGCCAGTATGGGGACACTAGGGAGCAACCCCCCGGACACTGAAGCTTTCTTT. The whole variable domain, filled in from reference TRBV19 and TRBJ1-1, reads DGGITQSPKYLFRKEGQNVTLSCEQNLNHDAMYWYRQDPGQGLRLIYYSQIVNDFQKGDIAEGYSVSREKKESFPLTVTSAQKNPTAFYLCASMGTLGSNPPDTEAFFGQGTRLTVV.

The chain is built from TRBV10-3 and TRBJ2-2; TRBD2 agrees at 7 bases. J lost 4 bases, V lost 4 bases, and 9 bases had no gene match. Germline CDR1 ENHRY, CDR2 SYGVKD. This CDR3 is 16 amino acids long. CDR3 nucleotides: TGTGCCATCAGTGTCACCGGGACTACCGTCACCGGGGAGCTGTTTTTT. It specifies CAISVTGTTVTGELFF.

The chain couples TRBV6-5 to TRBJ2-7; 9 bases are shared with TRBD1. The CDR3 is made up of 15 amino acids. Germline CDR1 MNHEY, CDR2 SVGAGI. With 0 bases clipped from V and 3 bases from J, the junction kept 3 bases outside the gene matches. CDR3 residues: CASSYSGTGNYEQYF. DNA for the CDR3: TGTGCCAGCAGTTACTCGGGGACAGGGAACTACGAGCAGTACTTC.

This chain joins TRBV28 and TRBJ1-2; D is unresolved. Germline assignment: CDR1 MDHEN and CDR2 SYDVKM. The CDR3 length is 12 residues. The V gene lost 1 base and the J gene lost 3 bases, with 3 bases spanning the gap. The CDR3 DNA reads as TGTGCCAGCAGTTTATCGGACTATGGCTACACCTTC. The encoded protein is CASSLSDYGYTF.

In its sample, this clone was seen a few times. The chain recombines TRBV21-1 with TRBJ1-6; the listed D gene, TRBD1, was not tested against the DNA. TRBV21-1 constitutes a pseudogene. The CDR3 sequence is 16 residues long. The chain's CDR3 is CASTPPWTGQISPLHF. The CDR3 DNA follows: TGTGCCAGCACACCCCCCTGGACAGGGCAAATATCACCCCTCCACTTT.

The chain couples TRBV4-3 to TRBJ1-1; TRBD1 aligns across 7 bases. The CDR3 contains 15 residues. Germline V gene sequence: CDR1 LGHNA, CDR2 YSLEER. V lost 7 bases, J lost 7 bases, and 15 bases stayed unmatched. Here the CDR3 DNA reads TGCGCCAGCATGAGGGGCCAGGGGGACGTCAGTGAAGCTTTCTTT. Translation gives CASMRGQGDVSEAFF.

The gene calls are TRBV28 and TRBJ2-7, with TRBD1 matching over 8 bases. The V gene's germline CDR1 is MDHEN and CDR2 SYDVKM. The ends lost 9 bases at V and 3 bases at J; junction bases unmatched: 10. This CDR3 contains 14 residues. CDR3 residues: CASTRTGLNYEQYF. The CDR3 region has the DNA TGTGCCAGTACGAGGACAGGGTTAAACTACGAGCAGTACTTC. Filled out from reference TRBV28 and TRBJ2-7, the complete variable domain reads DVKVTQSSRYLVKRTGEKVFLECVQDMDHENMFWYRQDPGLGLRLIYFSYDVKMKEKGDIPEGYSVSREKKERFSLILESASTNQTSMYLCASTRTGLNYEQYFGPGTRLTVT.

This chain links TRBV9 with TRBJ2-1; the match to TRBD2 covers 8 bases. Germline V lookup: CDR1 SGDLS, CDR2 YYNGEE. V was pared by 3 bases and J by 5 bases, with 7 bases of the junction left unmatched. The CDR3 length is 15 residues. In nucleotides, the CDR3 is TGTGCCAGCAGCGAAACGGGAGGGAATAACAATGAGCAGTTCTTC. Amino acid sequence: CASSETGGNNNEQFF.

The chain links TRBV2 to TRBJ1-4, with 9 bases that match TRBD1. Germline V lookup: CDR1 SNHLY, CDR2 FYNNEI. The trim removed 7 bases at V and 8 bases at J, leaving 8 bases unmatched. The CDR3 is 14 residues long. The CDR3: CASISGQGSEKLFF. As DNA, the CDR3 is TGTGCCAGCATTTCAGGACAGGGGAGCGAAAAACTGTTTTTT.